This T cell receptor beta chain is from a study of T cell responses to AZD1222 COVID-19 vaccine. General study results and limits: The study reported that nearly half of spike-specific TCRs target unmutated variant regions.

V shed 2 bases and J shed 7 bases, with 5 bases lying between them. Germline CDR1 and CDR2: MNHEY and SVGAGI. The CDR3 extends over 11 amino acids. A remark on this clone: Its antigen is unidentified.

Clones were sequenced by immunoSEQ multiplex PCR, and TCRdb holds only the in-frame ones, with some missing. The profile shows roughly 120,000 clones, 85% to 90% of them singletons. The chain couples TRBV6-5 to TRBJ1-1; D ambiguous. The sample here was peripheral blood, taken 28 days after the second AZD1222 dose. This TCR derives from an adult who received the AZD1222 COVID-19 vaccine. CDR3 nucleotides: TGTGCCAGCAGTTACCAGGATGAAGCTTTCTTT. Translation: CASSYQDEAFF.